Listed below are T cell receptor beta chains from one sample, sequenced in a study of circulating tumor DNA in untreated peripheral T-cell lymphoma. Repertoires were generated with immunoSEQ multiplex PCR, while TCRdb's copy carries only in-frame clones and drops some. The sample lists 200 to 250 clones, 80% to 90% occurring once. Sequenced input: cell-free DNA from blood serum. The receptors shown here come from a human donor with peripheral T-cell lymphoma. Both conserved end residues are part of each CDR3. D genes are given only for firm matches. Clone size, where shown, is once, few, many, or a class for clones that have expanded.

CDR3 protein	CDR3 DNA	clone size	J gene	V gene	D gene
CASSQAWAQNYEQYF	TGCGCCAGCAGCCAAGCTTGGGCACAGAACTACGAGCAGTACTTC	NA	TRBJ2-7	TRBV4-3	NA
CASSLAGVANEKLFF	TGCGCCAGCAGCTTGGCCGGGGTAGCTAATGAAAAACTGTTTTTT	NA	TRBJ1-4	TRBV5-1	NA
CASSARTGGGTDTQYF	TGTGCCAGCAGTGCTAGGACAGGGGGCGGCACAGATACGCAGTATTTT	NA	TRBJ2-3	TRBV28	TRBD1
CASSLAGDYKNIQYF	TGTGCCAGCAGTTTAGCTGGGGACTACAAAAACATTCAGTACTTC	NA	TRBJ2-4	TRBV28	TRBD2
CASSRSSGGRGETQYF	TGTGCCAGCAGTCGAAGTAGCGGGGGCCGTGGAGAGACCCAGTACTTC	NA	TRBJ2-5	TRBV27	TRBD2
CASSSGWGTEAFF	TGTGCCAGCAGCTCGGGTTGGGGCACTGAAGCTTTCTTT	NA	TRBJ1-1	TRBV5-5	NA
CASSMVPGQGSYEQYF	TGTGCCAGTAGTATGGTACCCGGACAGGGATCCTACGAGCAGTACTTC	NA	TRBJ2-7	TRBV19	TRBD1
CASSAQATRPWYEQYF	TGTGCCAGTAGTGCCCAAGCAACCAGGCCATGGTACGAGCAGTACTTC	once	TRBJ2-7	TRBV19	NA
CASSPIGLADSYEQYF	TGTGCCAGCAGCCCAATAGGACTAGCGGACTCCTACGAGCAGTACTTC	NA	TRBJ2-7	TRBV7-9	TRBD2
CASSLPGGGGTEAFF	TGCGCCAGCAGCTTACCAGGGGGCGGGGGAACTGAAGCTTTCTTT	once	TRBJ1-1	TRBV5-1	TRBD1
CASSPGGVEQFF	TGTGCCAGCAGCCCCGGGGGAGTTGAGCAGTTCTTC	NA	TRBJ2-1	TRBV5-4	NA
CASSETREANEKLFF	TGTGCCAGCAGTGAAACGAGGGAAGCTAATGAAAAACTGTTTTTT	NA	TRBJ1-4	TRBV6-1	NA
CASITCVQSRANVLTF	TGTGCCAGCATCACATGCGTACAAAGTCGGGCCAACGTCCTGACTTTC	NA	TRBJ2-6	TRBV5-7	NA
CASSLPGGGGTEAFF	TGCGCCAGCAGCTTACCCGGGGGCGGGGGAACTGAAGCTTTCTTT	NA	TRBJ1-1	TRBV5-1	NA
CASSTDRGMQETQYF	TGTGCCAGCAGTACGGACAGGGGGATGCAGGAGACCCAGTACTTC	NA	TRBJ2-5	TRBV27	TRBD1
CASSKYRGRTDTQYF	TGTGCCAGCAGCAAGTACAGGGGGCGCACAGATACGCAGTATTTT	NA	TRBJ2-3	TRBV21-1	NA
CASSLPSYEQYF	TGCGCCAGCAGCTTGCCCTCCTACGAGCAGTACTTC	NA	TRBJ2-7	TRBV5-1	NA
CASSEERLADTQYF	TGTGCCAGCAGTGAGGAGCGGTTAGCAGATACGCAGTATTTT	NA	TRBJ2-3	TRBV2	NA
CASSGGLAAEQYF	TGTGCCAGCAGTGGAGGACTAGCGGCCGAGCAGTACTTC	NA	TRBJ2-7	TRBV6-1	TRBD2
CASRVSGSTREEQFF	TGTGCCAGCAGAGTAAGCGGGAGCACCCGGGAGGAGCAGTTCTTC	NA	TRBJ2-1	TRBV27	TRBD2
CASSVVHLRQSRANVLTF	TGTGCCAGCAGTGTGGTTCACTTACGACAAAGTCGGGCCAACGTCCTGACTTTC	NA	TRBJ2-6	TRBV6-9	NA
CARAGTGCTEAFF	TGCGCCAGAGCCGGGACAGGGTGCACTGAAGCTTTCTTT	NA	TRBJ1-1	TRBV10-1	TRBD1
CASSQEIGRDYEQYF	TGCGCCAGCAGCCAAGAAATCGGGCGTGACTACGAGCAGTACTTC	NA	TRBJ2-7	TRBV4-3	NA
CASSIGAGPISGNTIYF	TGTGCCAGTAGTATTGGGGCAGGCCCGATCTCTGGAAACACCATATATTTT	NA	TRBJ1-3	TRBV19	NA
CATSLSETYGYTF	TGTGCCACCAGCCTCTCTGAGACCTATGGCTACACCTTC	once	TRBJ1-2	TRBV15	NA
CASSAQQGYYGYTF	TGTGCCAGCAGTGCTCAACAGGGATACTATGGCTACACCTTC	NA	TRBJ1-2	TRBV6-1	NA
CASSRGAGVSPLHF	TGTGCCAGCAGTCGAGGGGCAGGGGTTTCACCCCTCCACTTT	NA	TRBJ1-6	TRBV7-9	NA
CASSAAGTGETQYF	TGTGCCAGCAGCGCCGCCGGGACTGGAGAGACCCAGTACTTC	NA	TRBJ2-5	TRBV7-3	NA
CASSLGHGGEQFF	TGTGCCAGCAGCTTAGGACACGGGGGCGAGCAGTTCTTC	NA	TRBJ2-1	TRBV7-2	NA
CASSLNAGEQFF	TGTGCCAGCAGTTTAAATGCGGGAGAGCAGTTCTTC	once	TRBJ2-1	TRBV28	NA
CANRDFGTDTQYF	TGTGCCAACAGGGACTTTGGCACAGATACGCAGTATTTT	NA	TRBJ2-3	TRBV7-2	NA
CASSQVGLSSSYNSPLHF	TGTGCCAGCAGCCAAGTCGGTTTGTCCAGCTCCTATAATTCACCCCTCCACTTT	NA	TRBJ1-6	TRBV4-2	NA
CASTSASLHEKLFF	TGTGCCAGTACCTCGGCCAGTCTGCATGAAAAACTGTTTTTT	NA	TRBJ1-4	TRBV19	NA
CASSQDRGTEAFF	TGCGCCAGCAGCCAGGACAGGGGCACTGAAGCTTTCTTT	few	TRBJ1-1	TRBV4-1	TRBD1
CASSSLKASGASYNEQFF	TGCGCCAGCAGCTCATTAAAGGCCAGCGGGGCCTCCTACAATGAGCAGTTCTTC	NA	TRBJ2-1	TRBV5-1	TRBD2
CASSYYAGVVEQFF	TGTGCCAGCAGTTACTACGCGGGGGTGGTTGAGCAGTTCTTC	NA	TRBJ2-1	TRBV6-7	TRBD2
CASSRQPGQPQHF	TGTGCCAGTAGTCGACAGCCCGGGCAGCCCCAGCATTTT	NA	TRBJ1-5	TRBV19	NA
CASSSWGKRGTDTQYF	TGTGCCAGCAGCTCGTGGGGGAAGAGGGGCACAGATACGCAGTATTTT	NA	TRBJ2-3	TRBV7-2	NA
CASSIMGGTEAFF	TGTGCCAGTAGTATAATGGGGGGGACTGAAGCTTTCTTT	NA	TRBJ1-1	TRBV19	NA